This T cell receptor (beta chain) was captured in a study of identical twins. TCRdb reprocessed the 5' RACE reads via MiXCR and lists one record per CDR3 protein. The sample records 500,000 or so distinct CDR3 sequences, approximately 15% being singletons. CDR3 length equals 15 residues. V was cut by 7 bases and J by 4 bases, with 16 bases left in between. The germline V gene encodes CDR1 SNHLY and CDR2 FYNNEI. The study's findings and limits: Instead of following the same donors, the conclusions were based on cross-sectional statistical analysis. Excess low generation probability was seen in twin-shared out-of-frame alpha sequences.

Notes on this clonotype: Its cognate antigen is unknown.

The data also belong to a second study, concerning yellow fever vaccine responses in identical twins.

The sequence was collected from a woman between 18 and 29 years old in good health. This chain connects TRBV2 to TRBJ2-2, with D possibly matching TRBD1 (5 bases). Sequencing input: CD4+ T cells sorted from blood. DNA of the CDR3: TGTGCCAGCAATCAACAGGTGCATTCCACCGGGGAGCTGTTTTTT. It translates to CASNQQVHSTGELFF.